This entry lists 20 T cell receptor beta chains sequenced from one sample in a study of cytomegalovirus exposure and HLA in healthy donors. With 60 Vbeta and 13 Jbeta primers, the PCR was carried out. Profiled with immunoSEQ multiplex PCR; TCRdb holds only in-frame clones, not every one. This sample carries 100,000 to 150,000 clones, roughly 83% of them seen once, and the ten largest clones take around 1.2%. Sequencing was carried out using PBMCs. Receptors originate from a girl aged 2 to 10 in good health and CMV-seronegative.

The CDR3 loop is CAWGTVTYEQYF. The CDR3 nucleotides are TGTGCCTGGGGGACAGTGACCTACGAGCAGTACTTC. This chain links TRBV30 with TRBJ2-7; 7 bases are shared with TRBD1. The junction had 3 bases not matched to a gene; V was cut back by 5 bases and J by 2 bases. The V gene's germline CDR1 is GTSNPN and CDR2 SVGIG (reference sequence). This CDR3 spans 12 amino acids.

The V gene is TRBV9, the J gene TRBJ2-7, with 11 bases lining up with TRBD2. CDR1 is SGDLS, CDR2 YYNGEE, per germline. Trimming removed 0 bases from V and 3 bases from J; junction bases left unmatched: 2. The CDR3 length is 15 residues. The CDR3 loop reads CASSVAGTSGYEQYF. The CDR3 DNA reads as TGTGCCAGCAGCGTAGCCGGGACTAGCGGCTACGAGCAGTACTTC. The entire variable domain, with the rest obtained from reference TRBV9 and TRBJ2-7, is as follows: DSGVTQTPKHLITATGQRVTLRCSPRSGDLSVYWYQQSLDQGLQFLIQYYNGEERAKGNILERFSAQQFPDLHSELNLSSLELGDSALYFCASSVAGTSGYEQYFGPGTRLTVT.

The CDR3 reads CASGTVEAFF. The CDR3 nucleotides read TGTGCCAGCGGGACAGTTGAAGCTTTCTTT. The chain links TRBV5-6 to TRBJ1-1; TRBD1 agrees at 7 bases. CDR1 is SGHDT and CDR2 is YYEEEE in the germline V gene. The CDR3 is made up of 10 amino acids. Germline trimming cut 7 bases from V and 7 bases from J; bases unmatched to any gene: 1.

The chain's CDR3 is CASSRTSGVVRTQYF. The CDR3 DNA follows: TGTGCCAGCAGCCGGACTAGCGGGGTGGTACGAACCCAGTACTTC. This chain connects TRBV6-5 to TRBJ2-5, with TRBD2 identical over 12 bases. CDR3 size: 15 residues. In germline, CDR1 is MNHEY, CDR2 SVGAGI. V lost 6 bases, J lost 8 bases, and 10 bases stayed unmatched.

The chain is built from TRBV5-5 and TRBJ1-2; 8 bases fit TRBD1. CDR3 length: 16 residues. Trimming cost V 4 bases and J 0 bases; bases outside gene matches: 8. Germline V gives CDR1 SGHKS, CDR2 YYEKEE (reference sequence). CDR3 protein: CASSLGTGEANYGYTF. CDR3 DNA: TGTGCCAGCAGCCTAGGGACAGGAGAAGCTAACTATGGCTACACCTTC.

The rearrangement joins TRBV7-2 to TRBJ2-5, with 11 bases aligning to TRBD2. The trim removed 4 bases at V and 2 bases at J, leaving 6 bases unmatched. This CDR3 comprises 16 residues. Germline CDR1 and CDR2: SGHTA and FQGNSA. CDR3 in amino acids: CASSWGLAVGQETQYF. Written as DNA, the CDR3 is TGTGCCAGCAGCTGGGGACTAGCGGTTGGACAAGAGACCCAGTACTTC.

The CDR3 protein is CASSIAEFSYNSPLHF. The CDR3 region has the DNA TGTGCCAGTAGTATAGCGGAGTTCTCCTATAATTCACCCCTCCACTTT. The chain uses TRBV19 and TRBJ1-6, with no clear D. This CDR3 comprises 16 residues. The V end was cut by 1 base, the J end by 0 bases, with 7 bases between. Looked up from germline, CDR1 is LNHDA and CDR2 is SQIVND (reference sequence).

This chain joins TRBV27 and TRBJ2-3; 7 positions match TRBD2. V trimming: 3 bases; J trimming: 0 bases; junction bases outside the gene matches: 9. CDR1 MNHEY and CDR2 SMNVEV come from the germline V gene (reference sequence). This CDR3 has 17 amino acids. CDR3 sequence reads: CASSFPTGGGSTDTQYF. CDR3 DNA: TGTGCCAGCAGTTTCCCCACAGGCGGGGGTAGCACAGATACGCAGTATTTT.

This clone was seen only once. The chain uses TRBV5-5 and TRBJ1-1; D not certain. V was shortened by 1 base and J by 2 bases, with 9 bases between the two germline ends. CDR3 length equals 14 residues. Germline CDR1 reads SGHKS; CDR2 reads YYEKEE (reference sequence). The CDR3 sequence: CASSLRSGNTEAFF. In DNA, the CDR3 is TGTGCCAGCAGCTTGAGATCAGGAAACACTGAAGCTTTCTTT. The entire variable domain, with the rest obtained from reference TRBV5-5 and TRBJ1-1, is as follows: DAGVTQSPTHLIKTRGQQVTLRCSPISGHKSVSWYQQVLGQGPQFIFQYYEKEERGRGNFPDRFSARQFPNYSSELNVNALLLGDSALYLCASSLRSGNTEAFFGQGTRLTVV.

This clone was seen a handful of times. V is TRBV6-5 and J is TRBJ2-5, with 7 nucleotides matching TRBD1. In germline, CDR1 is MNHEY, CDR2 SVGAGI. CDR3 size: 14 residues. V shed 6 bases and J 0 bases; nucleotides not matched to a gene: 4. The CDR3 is CASRQQGHQETQYF. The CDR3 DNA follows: TGTGCCAGCAGACAACAGGGGCACCAAGAGACCCAGTACTTC.

The CDR3 here is CAISGLAGYNEQFF. CDR3 coding DNA: TGTGCCATCAGCGGACTAGCGGGGTACAATGAGCAGTTCTTC. V gene TRBV10-3 combines with J gene TRBJ2-1, with 12 bases identical to TRBD2. With 6 bases clipped from V and 4 bases from J, the junction kept 1 base outside the gene matches. Per the germline V gene, CDR1 is ENHRY and CDR2 is SYGVKD. The CDR3 length is 14 residues.

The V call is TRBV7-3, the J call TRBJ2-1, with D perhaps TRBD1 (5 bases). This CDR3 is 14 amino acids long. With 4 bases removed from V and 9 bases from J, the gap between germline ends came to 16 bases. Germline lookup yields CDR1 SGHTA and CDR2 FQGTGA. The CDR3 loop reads CASSSTVPQGEQFF. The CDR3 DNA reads TGTGCCAGCAGCTCGACAGTGCCTCAGGGTGAGCAGTTCTTC.

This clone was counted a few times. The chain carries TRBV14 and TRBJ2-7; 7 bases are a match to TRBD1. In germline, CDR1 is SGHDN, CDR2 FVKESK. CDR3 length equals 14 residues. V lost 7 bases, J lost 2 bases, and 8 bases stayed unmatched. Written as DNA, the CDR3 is TGTGCCAGCAACCTAAGACAGGGAACCTACGAGCAGTACTTC. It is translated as CASNLRQGTYEQYF.

The CDR3: CASSLWAGGAPNEKLFF. The CDR3 DNA follows: TGTGCCAGCAGTTTATGGGCGGGGGGCGCGCCTAATGAAAAACTGTTTTTT. This rearrangement joins TRBV27 to TRBJ1-4, with a weak D call TRBD1 (6 bases). There are 17 residues in the CDR3. The V and J ends lost 1 base and 3 bases respectively, with 15 bases between them. Germline lookup yields CDR1 MNHEY and CDR2 SMNVEV (reference sequence).

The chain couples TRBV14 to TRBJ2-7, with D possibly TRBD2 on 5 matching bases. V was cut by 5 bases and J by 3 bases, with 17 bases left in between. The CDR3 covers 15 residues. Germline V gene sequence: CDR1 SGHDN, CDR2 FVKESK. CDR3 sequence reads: CASSSYGNSVYEQYF. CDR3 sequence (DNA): TGTGCCAGCAGCAGCTACGGGAATAGTGTCTACGAGCAGTACTTC.

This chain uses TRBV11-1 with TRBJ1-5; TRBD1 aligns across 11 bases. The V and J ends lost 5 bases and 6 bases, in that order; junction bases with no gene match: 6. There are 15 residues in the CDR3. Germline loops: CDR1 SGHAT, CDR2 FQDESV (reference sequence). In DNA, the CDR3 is TGTGCCAGCAGCGGACAGGGGGCTTCTGGTCAGCCCCAGCATTTT. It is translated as CASSGQGASGQPQHF.

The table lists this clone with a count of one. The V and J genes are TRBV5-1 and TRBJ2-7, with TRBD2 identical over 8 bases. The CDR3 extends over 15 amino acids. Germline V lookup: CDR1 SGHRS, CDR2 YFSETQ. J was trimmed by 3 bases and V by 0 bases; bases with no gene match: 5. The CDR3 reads CASSLGGTSVYEQYF. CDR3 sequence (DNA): TGCGCCAGCAGCTTGGGGGGGACTAGTGTCTACGAGCAGTACTTC.

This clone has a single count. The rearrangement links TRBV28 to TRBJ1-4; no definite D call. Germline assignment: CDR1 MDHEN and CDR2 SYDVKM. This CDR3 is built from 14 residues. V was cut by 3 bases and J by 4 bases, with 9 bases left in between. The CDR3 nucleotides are TGTGCCAGCAGTTTCGAGGGTGTTAATGAAAAACTGTTTTTT. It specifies CASSFEGVNEKLFF.

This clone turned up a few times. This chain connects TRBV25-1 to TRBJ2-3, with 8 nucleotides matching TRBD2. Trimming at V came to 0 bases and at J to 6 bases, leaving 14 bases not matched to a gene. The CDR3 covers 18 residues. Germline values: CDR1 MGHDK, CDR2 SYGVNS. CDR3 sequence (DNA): TGTGCCAGCAGTGAATATCCCTCGGGGGGCGGGAGGCTGGATACGCAGTATTTT. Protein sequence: CASSEYPSGGGRLDTQYF.

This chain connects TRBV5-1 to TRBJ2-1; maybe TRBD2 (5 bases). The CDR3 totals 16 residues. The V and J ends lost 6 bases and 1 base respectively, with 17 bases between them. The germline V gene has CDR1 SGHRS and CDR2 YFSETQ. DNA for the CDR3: TGCGCCAGCACCGGGGTCGGGGTACGTTCCTACAATGAGCAGTTCTTC. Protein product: CASTGVGVRSYNEQFF.